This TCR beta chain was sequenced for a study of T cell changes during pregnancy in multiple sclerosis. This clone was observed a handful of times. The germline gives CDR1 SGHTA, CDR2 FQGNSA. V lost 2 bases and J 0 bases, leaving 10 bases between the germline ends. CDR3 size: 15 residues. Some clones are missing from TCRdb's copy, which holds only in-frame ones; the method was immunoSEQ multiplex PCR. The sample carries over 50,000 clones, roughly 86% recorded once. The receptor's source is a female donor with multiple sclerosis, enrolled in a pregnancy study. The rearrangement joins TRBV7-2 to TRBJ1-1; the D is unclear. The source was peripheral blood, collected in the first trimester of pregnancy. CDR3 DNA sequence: TGTGCCAGCAGCTTATTTCCCGGAGTGAACACTGAAGCTTTCTTT. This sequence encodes CASSLFPGVNTEAFF. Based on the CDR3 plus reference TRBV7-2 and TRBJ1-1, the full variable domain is GAGVSQSPSNKVTEKGKDVELRCDPISGHTALYWYRQSLGQGLEFLIYFQGNSAPDKSGLPSDRFSAERTGGSVSTLTIQRTQQEDSAVYLCASSLFPGVNTEAFFGQGTRLTVV.